This is a list of T cell receptor beta chains from one sample in a study of T cell responses to AZD1222 COVID-19 vaccine. Here immunoSEQ multiplex PCR was the method, and the copy in TCRdb shows in-frame clones only, minus some. The sample consists of over 95,000 clones, roughly 84% of them appearing once. This material consisted of peripheral blood, taken 28 days after the second AZD1222 dose. Receptors were obtained from an adult who received the AZD1222 COVID-19 vaccine. Both conserved end residues are part of each CDR3. A D gene is named only where the DNA matches it firmly. Not all rows give a size; the values are once, few, many and, for expanded clones, a class.

d_call	v_call	j_call	clone_size	cdr3_nt	cdr3_aa
TRBD1	TRBV28	TRBJ1-5	.	TGTGCCAGCAGTCCATACAGGGGATATAGCAATCAGCCCCAGCATTTT	CASSPYRGYSNQPQHF
TRBD1	TRBV4-1	TRBJ1-2	.	TGCGCCAGCACTCTGGGACAGGGTCCTAACTATGGCTACACCTTC	CASTLGQGPNYGYTF
TRBD1	TRBV27	TRBJ1-1	few	TGTGCCAGCAGTTTATCAGGGGGCGGGAACACTGAAGCTTTCTTT	CASSLSGGGNTEAFF
TRBD2	TRBV11-2	TRBJ2-5	.	TGTGCCAGCAGCTTAATGACTAGCGGGCGCCAAGAGACCCAGTACTTC	CASSLMTSGRQETQYF
TRBD1	TRBV19	TRBJ1-1	.	TGTGCCAGTACCGGAACAGGGGACACTGAAGCTTTCTTT	CASTGTGDTEAFF
TRBD1	TRBV24-1	TRBJ2-2	.	TGTGCCACCAGTGATTCCAGGGGGCTTGGGGCCGGGGAGCTGTTTTTT	CATSDSRGLGAGELFF
.	TRBV18	TRBJ1-6	.	TGTGCCAGCTCCCCACGGGATAATTCACCCCTCCACTTT	CASSPRDNSPLHF
.	TRBV3-1/TRBV3-2	TRBJ2-7	few	TGTGCCAGCAGCCCAACGTCGGTGGGGGGCTTCCCCTACGAGCAGTACTTC	CASSPTSVGGFPYEQYF
.	TRBV7-9	TRBJ1-2	.	TGTGCCAGCAGCCAAAACGACAGGAGAAGCTATGGCTACACCTTC	CASSQNDRRSYGYTF
TRBD1	TRBV27	TRBJ2-7	.	TGTGCCAGCAGTTCACTACAGGGGGGAACCTACGAGCAGTACTTC	CASSSLQGGTYEQYF
.	TRBV5-1	TRBJ1-3	.	TGCGCCAGCAGCTCCGACGGTGCCTCTGGAAACACCATATATTTT	CASSSDGASGNTIYF
TRBD1	TRBV6-5	TRBJ1-2	.	TGTGCCATCCGTAAATCAGGGGGCATTGGCTACACCTTC	CAIRKSGGIGYTF
TRBD2	TRBV11-2	TRBJ2-1	.	TGTGCCAGCACGCCCGGCAGCGGGGGCGTGGTAGAGCAGTTCTTC	CASTPGSGGVVEQFF
TRBD2	TRBV25-1	TRBJ2-1	.	TGTGCCAGCAGTGAGTTAGCGGGAGCGGGTAATGAGCAGTTCTTC	CASSELAGAGNEQFF
.	TRBV30	TRBJ1-2	.	TGTGCCTGGACCATACAGGGAACCTCTAACTATGGCTACACCTTC	CAWTIQGTSNYGYTF
TRBD1	TRBV3-1/TRBV3-2	TRBJ1-5	.	TGTGCCAGCAGCCAAGGGGGAGGGGGCCAGCCCCAGCATTTT	CASSQGGGGQPQHF
.	TRBV14	TRBJ2-5	.	TGTGCCAGCAGCCAAGAGGCCTCGTCAGGGACCCAGTACTTC	CASSQEASSGTQYF
.	TRBV18	TRBJ1-2	.	TGTGCCAGCTCACCAGCCAGGGACGGCTACACCTTC	CASSPARDGYTF
.	TRBV19	TRBJ1-1	.	TGTGCCAGTAGTGGTCCGGCGAACACTGAAGCTTTCTTT	CASSGPANTEAFF
.	TRBV2	TRBJ2-7	.	TGTGCCAGCCGGGAGAGCGGACGCTACGAGCAGTACTTC	CASRESGRYEQYF
.	TRBV9	TRBJ1-1	.	TGTGCCAGCAATTCGACGGACTACAGGGAATGGCTTATGAACACTGAAGCTTTCTTT	CASNSTDYREWLMNTEAFF
TRBD2	TRBV5-1	TRBJ2-2	.	TGCGCCAGCTCCTCGAAGGGGCTAGCGGGGGGTCCTATCACCGGGGAGCTGTTTTTT	CASSSKGLAGGPITGELFF
TRBD2	TRBV7-2	TRBJ2-3	.	TGTGCCAGCAGCTTCATGTCCACTAGCGGGGGTAGGGATACGCAGTATTTT	CASSFMSTSGGRDTQYF
TRBD1	TRBV10-3	TRBJ1-2	.	TGTGCCATCAGGATCGGGACAGGGGGAAACTATGGCTACACCTTC	CAIRIGTGGNYGYTF
.	TRBV4-1	TRBJ2-3	.	TGCGCCAGCAGCCAAGCCGACAGGCGGACAGATACGCAGTATTTT	CASSQADRRTDTQYF
TRBD2	TRBV4-2	TRBJ2-1	.	TGTGCCAGCAGCCTTTCCTCCTCGACTAGCGGGGGAAATGAGCAGTTCTTC	CASSLSSSTSGGNEQFF
.	TRBV7-2	TRBJ2-7	.	TGTGCCAGCAGCTGGAGGATCCCCAGGGGATCGGAGCAGTACTTC	CASSWRIPRGSEQYF
.	TRBV15	TRBJ2-3	once	TGTGCCACCAGCAGAGTAGGGCCTGGCACAGATACGCAGTATTTT	CATSRVGPGTDTQYF
.	TRBV3-1/TRBV3-2	TRBJ2-7	.	TGTGCCAGCAGCCAAGCCCGGTACGAGCAGTACTTC	CASSQARYEQYF
.	TRBV5-4	TRBJ2-2	.	TGTGCCAGCAGCTTTTTGTCGTCCGGGGAGCTGTTTTTT	CASSFLSSGELFF
.	TRBV27	TRBJ1-6	.	TGTGCCACCAGGGAGGGTTACTTGGGGGATTCACCCCTCCACTTT	CATREGYLGDSPLHF
TRBD1	TRBV19	TRBJ2-3	.	TGTGCCAGCAGCACCACGACAGGGATCACAGATACGCAGTATTTT	CASSTTTGITDTQYF
TRBD1	TRBV6-5	TRBJ1-1	.	TGTGCCAGCAGTTATCCGGGACAGGGGTCTGAAGCTTTCTTT	CASSYPGQGSEAFF
TRBD2	TRBV27	TRBJ2-1	few	TGTGCCAGCACCCCAGGCGGGAGCGGGAGTCTCAATGAGCAGTTCTTC	CASTPGGSGSLNEQFF
.	TRBV5-4	TRBJ2-1	.	TGTGCCAGCAGCATACAGGATGAGCAGTTCTTC	CASSIQDEQFF
.	TRBV10-3	TRBJ1-1	few	TGTGCCGCCCAGAGGACGCTGAACACTGAAGCTTTCTTT	CAAQRTLNTEAFF
TRBD1	TRBV29-1	TRBJ1-2	.	TGCAGCGTCCTACCGGGACAGGGGGCATACTATGGCTACACCTTC	CSVLPGQGAYYGYTF
TRBD1	TRBV10-3	TRBJ2-3	.	TGTGCCATCCTGGGACAGCAGACCGATACGCAGTATTTT	CAILGQQTDTQYF
.	TRBV7-9	TRBJ1-2	.	TGTGCCAGCAGCTTTGGACAGACTAACATCTATGGCTACACCTTC	CASSFGQTNIYGYTF
.	TRBV6-2/TRBV6-3	TRBJ2-2	.	TGTGCCAGCAGTTACAGGGGTACGAGCACCGGGGAGCTGTTTTTT	CASSYRGTSTGELFF
.	TRBV6-5	TRBJ2-5	.	TGTGCCAGCAGTCCCCGCTTCCAAGAGACCCAGTACTTC	CASSPRFQETQYF
TRBD1	TRBV5-4	TRBJ1-2	few	TGTGCCAGCAGCTTGCCACCCGGGACAGGGGGTTTCGGCTACACCTTC	CASSLPPGTGGFGYTF
.	TRBV6-6	TRBJ1-1	.	TGTGCCAGCAGTTACAAGAAGGGAGAAGCTTTCTTT	CASSYKKGEAFF
.	TRBV5-1	TRBJ2-3	.	TGCGCCAGCAGCTTTTCGTCGGGAGCTGATACGCAGTATTTT	CASSFSSGADTQYF
.	TRBV15	TRBJ2-3	.	TGTGCCACCAGCAGAGATAGGGGGGATACGCAGTATTTT	CATSRDRGDTQYF
TRBD2	TRBV27	TRBJ2-3	.	TGTGCCCGACGACCTGGGACTAGCTATACGGGGATCACAGATACGCAGTATTTT	CARRPGTSYTGITDTQYF
.	TRBV4-1	TRBJ2-7	.	TGCGCCAGCAGCCAAGAATTCAATCAGGACAGATACGAGCAGTACTTC	CASSQEFNQDRYEQYF
.	TRBV10-3	TRBJ1-1	.	TGTGCCATCAGTGAGTCGACAGAAAATGAAGCTTTCTTT	CAISESTENEAFF
.	TRBV9	TRBJ2-1	.	TGTGCCAGCAGCCCCCTAGGGGCCAGAACCTACAATGAGCAGTTCTTC	CASSPLGARTYNEQFF
.	TRBV7-2	TRBJ1-6	.	TGTGCCAGCAGCTTGGACAGTAATTCACCCCTCCACTTT	CASSLDSNSPLHF
TRBD1	TRBV6-2/TRBV6-3	TRBJ1-5	.	TGTGCCAGCAGTCGGACAGGGGATGGCAATCAGCCCCAGCATTTT	CASSRTGDGNQPQHF
TRBD1	TRBV11-2	TRBJ1-5	.	TGTGCCAGCAGCTTGGGACAGGGCCGCAATCAGCCCCAGCATTTT	CASSLGQGRNQPQHF
.	TRBV5-8	TRBJ2-3	.	TGTGCCAGCAGCTTGGGTGGAACAGATACGCAGTATTTT	CASSLGGTDTQYF